The 21 T cell receptor beta chains listed next were all sequenced from one sample in a study of cytomegalovirus exposure and HLA in healthy donors. The PCR employed 60 Vbeta primers together with 13 Jbeta primers. Sequencing used immunoSEQ multiplex PCR; TCRdb keeps in-frame clones, though not all of them. The repertoire holds 130,000 or so clones, roughly 81% seen once, with under 2% in the top ten. The specimen was PBMCs. The source is a female donor in good health and CMV-seronegative.

The rearrangement uses TRBV5-1 and TRBJ2-7, with TRBD2 identical over 10 bases. Trimming removed 4 bases from V and 2 bases from J; junction bases left unmatched: 9. The CDR3 loop spans 16 amino acids. Germline V gene lookup returns CDR1 SGHRS and CDR2 YFSETQ. The CDR3 bases are TGCGCCAGCAGCGAAAAAGCGGGAGGGGGGGCCTACGAGCAGTACTTC. It translates to CASSEKAGGGAYEQYF.

V is TRBV9 and J is TRBJ1-2; TRBD1 agrees at 7 bases. The CDR3 sequence is 18 residues long. Germline V gene sequence: CDR1 SGDLS, CDR2 YYNGEE. Unmatched junction bases numbered 18, after V lost 4 bases and J lost 3 bases. CDR3 bases: TGTGCCAGCAGCTCACCATCGGCGGGGCAGGGGGATTACTATGGCTACACCTTC. Amino acid sequence: CASSSPSAGQGDYYGYTF.

The chain employs TRBV5-1 and TRBJ1-1; D is undetermined. Trimming removed 3 bases at V and 1 base at J, with 7 bases between. The CDR3 runs 13 residues. The germline gives CDR1 SGHRS, CDR2 YFSETQ. DNA for the CDR3: TGCGCCAGCAGCTCCCGGGAGAACACTGAAGCTTTCTTT. Its translation is CASSSRENTEAFF.

This rearrangement joins TRBV27 to TRBJ2-3; D gene ambiguous. The V end lost 3 bases, the J end lost 6 bases, and 10 bases lay between the germline ends. Germline V gene sequence: CDR1 MNHEY, CDR2 SMNVEV (reference sequence). The CDR3 has 13 amino acids. The CDR3 here is CASSFPRGDTQYF. In nucleotides, the CDR3 is TGTGCCAGCAGTTTCCCTCGCGGTGATACGCAGTATTTT.

The V call is TRBV27, the J call TRBJ1-1; TRBD1 matches at 8 bases. This CDR3 region has 17 residues. The germline CDR1 and CDR2 sequences are MNHEY and SMNVEV (reference sequence). V lost 2 bases to trimming and J lost 3 bases; unmatched junction nucleotides: 11. In DNA form, the CDR3 reads TGTGCCAGCAGTTTAAGGGCAGGGGGCGCGGGGTACACTGAAGCTTTCTTT. This gives the protein CASSLRAGGAGYTEAFF.

The J gene is TRBJ2-5, the V gene TRBV5-1; no clear D. CDR1 is SGHRS and CDR2 is YFSETQ in the germline V gene. There are 14 residues in the CDR3. The V end lost 4 bases, the J end lost 1 base, and 11 bases lay between the germline ends. The DNA of the CDR3 is TGCGCCAGCAGCCCTACAGCACCCCAAGAGACCCAGTACTTC. Protein: CASSPTAPQETQYF.

This clone was seen only once. This chain joins TRBV5-6 and TRBJ1-2, with D maybe TRBD1 (6 bases). Trimming took 2 bases from V and 2 from J, leaving 10 bases between them. The germline V gene has CDR1 SGHDT and CDR2 YYEEEE. The CDR3 is 14 amino acids. DNA for the CDR3: TGTGCCAGCAGCTTTGACAGGACCAACTATGGCTACACCTTC. Its protein product is CASSFDRTNYGYTF.

CDR3 sequence (DNA): TGTGCCAGCAGCGTAGCTTCAGGGGGAGTGGATGGCTACACCTTC. Encoded protein: CASSVASGGVDGYTF. V is TRBV9 and J is TRBJ1-2; 7 bases are a match to TRBD1. Per the germline V gene, CDR1 is SGDLS and CDR2 is YYNGEE. Trimming cost V 0 bases and J 6 bases; bases outside gene matches: 8. The CDR3 totals 15 residues.

V gene TRBV5-6 combines with J gene TRBJ2-7; perhaps TRBD1 as D (6 bases). This CDR3 has 14 residues. CDR1 and CDR2 from the germline V gene are SGHDT and YYEEEE. The ends were cut back, 0 bases at V and 2 bases at J, with 9 bases in the middle. CDR3 protein: CASSLVQGTYEQYF. Here the CDR3 DNA reads TGTGCCAGCAGCTTGGTTCAGGGGACCTACGAGCAGTACTTC.

The chain carries TRBV27 and TRBJ2-5; TRBD2 matches at 11 bases. Matching the DNA end better, TRBJ2-7 makes the J call doubtful. Looked up from germline, CDR1 is MNHEY and CDR2 is SMNVEV (reference sequence). The CDR3 covers 15 residues. DNA for the CDR3: TGTGCCAGCAGTTGGTTAGCGGGAGGGCACTACGAGCAGTACTTC. This gives the protein CASSWLAGGHYEQYF.

The chain carries TRBV7-8 and TRBJ2-1; TRBD2 matches 7 bases. Germline V lookup: CDR1 SGHVS, CDR2 FQNEAQ. V was pared by 4 bases and J by 6 bases, with 9 bases of the junction left unmatched. The CDR3 length is 15 residues. CDR3 loop: CASSSIAGGSNEQFF. The CDR3 DNA follows: TGTGCCAGCAGCTCCATAGCGGGCGGTAGCAATGAGCAGTTCTTC.

J is TRBJ2-1 and V is TRBV6-4; 10 bases map to TRBD2. The CDR3 runs 15 residues. The germline V gene has CDR1 MRHNA and CDR2 SNTAGT. Trimming at V came to 0 bases and at J to 6 bases, leaving 2 bases not matched to a gene. CDR3 loop: CASSDSSSGSNEQFF. The CDR3 DNA reads TGTGCCAGCAGTGACTCTTCTAGCGGGAGCAATGAGCAGTTCTTC.

This clone was found a few times. The rearrangement joins TRBV6-5 to TRBJ2-2; 7 nucleotides align to TRBD1. This CDR3 is built from 14 residues. The V gene's germline CDR1 is MNHEY and CDR2 SVGAGI. Trimming cost V 8 bases and J 4 bases; bases outside gene matches: 7. This CDR3 reads CASRKKGATGELFF. For the CDR3, the DNA is TGTGCCAGCCGGAAAAAGGGGGCCACCGGGGAGCTGTTTTTT.

This clone came up once. The chain joins TRBV5-1 to TRBJ2-7; 7 nucleotides agree with TRBD1. J gave up 2 bases and V 4 bases, and 9 bases lay outside the gene matches. The germline V gene encodes CDR1 SGHRS and CDR2 YFSETQ. The CDR3 is 15 amino acids. DNA for the CDR3: TGCGCCAGCAGCCCAACAGGGGAAACTCCCTACGAGCAGTACTTC. Its translation: CASSPTGETPYEQYF.

This chain joins TRBV5-1 and TRBJ1-1; a possible D gene is TRBD1 (6 bases). Trimming removed 3 bases at V and 4 bases at J, with 13 bases between. Germline V gene sequence: CDR1 SGHRS, CDR2 YFSETQ. The CDR3 sequence is 14 residues long. CDR3 sequence (DNA): TGCGCCAGCAGCTCACGGACAGCTGGCACTGAAGCTTTCTTT. Translated: CASSSRTAGTEAFF. The full variable domain, in which reference TRBV5-1 and TRBJ1-1 provide the parts outside the CDR3, is KAGVTQTPRYLIKTRGQQVTLSCSPISGHRSVSWYQQTPGQGLQFLFEYFSETQRNKGNFPGRFSGRQFSNSRSEMNVSTLELGDSALYLCASSSRTAGTEAFFGQGTRLTVV.

The chain joins TRBV19 to TRBJ2-1; D not resolved. V was cut by 0 bases and J by 7 bases, with 16 bases left in between. CDR3 length: 16 amino acids. CDR1 is LNHDA, CDR2 SQIVND, per germline (reference sequence). Written as DNA, the CDR3 is TGTGCCAGTAGTATAGATCTAGAATACTCAAGGAATGAGCAGTTCTTC. This encodes CASSIDLEYSRNEQFF.

This clone was detected only a few times. The chain has TRBV5-4 and TRBJ2-7, with D possibly being TRBD1 (5 bases). Trimming removed 5 bases at V and 2 bases at J, with 11 bases between. Germline CDR1 and CDR2: SGHNT and YYREEE (reference sequence). The CDR3 sequence is 13 residues long. The CDR3 DNA is TGTGCCAGCAGTGCAGGGAAACCCTACGAGCAGTACTTC. As protein: CASSAGKPYEQYF.

This clone has a single count. This chain uses TRBV5-4 with TRBJ1-2; D not certain. The V and J ends lost 2 bases and 4 bases respectively, with 15 bases between them. The germline gives CDR1 SGHNT, CDR2 YYREEE (reference sequence). CDR3 length equals 15 residues. The CDR3 loop is CASSLDSVALYGYTF. The CDR3 DNA is TGTGCCAGCAGCTTAGATTCCGTTGCACTCTATGGCTACACCTTC. The full variable domain, its missing parts supplied by reference TRBV5-4 and TRBJ1-2, is ETGVTQSPTHLIKTRGQQVTLRCSSQSGHNTVSWYQQALGQGPQFIFQYYREEENGRGNFPPRFSGLQFPNYSSELNVNALELDDSALYLCASSLDSVALYGYTFGSGTRLTVV.

This chain joins TRBV11-2 and TRBJ1-1; D possibly corresponds to TRBD1 (6 bases). The V gene lost 1 base and the J gene lost 0 bases, with 15 bases spanning the gap. CDR1 and CDR2 from the germline V gene are SGHAT and FQNNGV. This CDR3 has 17 residues. CDR3 residues: CASSLAKLWTVNTEAFF. CDR3 nucleotides: TGTGCCAGCAGCTTAGCTAAGCTCTGGACAGTGAACACTGAAGCTTTCTTT.

CDR3 sequence reads: CASSLNPGSQPQHF. The DNA of the CDR3 is TGTGCCAGCAGTTTAAACCCGGGTTCTCAGCCCCAGCATTTT. V gene TRBV27 combines with J gene TRBJ1-5; D is ambiguous. V was shortened by 2 bases and J by 6 bases, with 11 bases between the two germline ends. CDR1 is MNHEY and CDR2 is SMNVEV in the germline V gene (reference sequence). The CDR3 runs to 14 residues.

The rearrangement links TRBV6-5 to TRBJ1-2; maybe TRBD1 (5 bases). There are 14 residues in the CDR3. V was pared by 6 bases and J by 8 bases, with 19 bases between. Per the germline V gene, CDR1 is MNHEY and CDR2 is SVGAGI. CDR3 nucleotide sequence: TGTGCCAGCAGCCCCGGGGCTGCGGGGGGAGGCTACACCTTC. Translated: CASSPGAAGGGYTF.